The 10 T cell receptor beta chains presented below share a single source sample, sequenced in a study of early T cells in non-severe SARS-CoV-2 infection. A single record per CDR3 protein comes from TCRdb applying MiXCR to the 5' RACE reads. This sample has 45,000 to 55,000 distinct CDR3 sequences, with 6.5% found just once. This specimen was whole blood, taken at baseline. The receptor set was obtained from an adult who was a healthcare worker with PCR-confirmed SARS-CoV-2 infection or an uninfected control (not recorded which).

In this sample, this clonotype turned up a few times. The chain employs TRBV15 and TRBJ2-1; 9 nucleotides match TRBD2. The V gene's germline CDR1 is LNHNV and CDR2 YYDKDF (reference sequence). The CDR3 contains 15 residues. V shed 5 bases and J 3 bases; nucleotides not matched to a gene: 5. Here the CDR3 DNA reads TGTGCCACCAGCCTCCCTAGCGGGGTCTACAATGAGCAGTTCTTC. It codes for CATSLPSGVYNEQFF.

The V and J genes are TRBV3-1 and TRBJ1-1, with D unresolved. Trimming took 4 bases from V and 0 from J, leaving 15 bases between them. CDR1 is LGHDT, CDR2 YNNKEL, per germline (reference sequence). The CDR3 consists of 16 residues. CDR3 residues: CASSPHRLRVNTEAFF. In DNA form, the CDR3 reads TGTGCCAGCAGCCCTCATCGACTTCGGGTGAACACTGAAGCTTTCTTT.

This clonotype was detected many times. V is TRBV6-5 and J is TRBJ2-1; TRBD2 might be the D (5 bases). Looked up from germline, CDR1 is MNHEY and CDR2 is SVGAGI. The V end lost 11 bases, the J end lost 5 bases, and 13 bases lay between the germline ends. This CDR3 region has 12 residues. CDR3 bases: TGTGCCTGTCAGACTATAAACAATGAGCAGTTCTTC. This translates into CACQTINNEQFF.

This clonotype occurred many times. The chain couples TRBV12-3 or TRBV12-4 to TRBJ1-1; D is possibly TRBD1 (5 bases). V was cut by 5 bases and J by 5 bases, with 15 bases left in between. This CDR3 region has 14 residues. CDR3 residues: CASSLFTGGTEAFF. In DNA, the CDR3 is TGTGCCAGCAGTCTTTTTACGGGGGGAACTGAAGCTTTCTTT.

This sequence joins TRBV7-8 and TRBJ2-1; D is ambiguous. Germline values: CDR1 SGHVS, CDR2 FQNEAQ. CDR3 length: 16 residues. Trimming cost V 0 bases and J 0 bases, with 9 bases left between them. The CDR3 region has the DNA TGTGCCAGCAGCTTAGCAATTTTGAGCTCCTACAATGAGCAGTTCTTC. It codes for CASSLAILSSYNEQFF. Using reference TRBV7-8 and TRBJ2-1 for the parts outside the CDR3, the full variable domain is GAGVSQSPRYKVAKRGQDVALRCDPISGHVSLFWYQQALGQGPEFLTYFQNEAQLDKSGLPSDRFFAERPEGSVSTLKIQRTQQEDSAVYLCASSLAILSSYNEQFFGPGTRLTVL.

This clonotype was detected only a few times. This rearrangement joins TRBV12-3 or TRBV12-4 to TRBJ2-7, with 7 bases identical to TRBD2. V lost 5 bases and J lost 2; bases outside the gene matches: 6. The CDR3 is 14 residues long. The CDR3 coding sequence is TGTGCCAGCAGTGTTACTGGGGGGGCCTACGAGCAGTACTTC. This sequence encodes CASSVTGGAYEQYF.

The chain recombines TRBV11-2 with TRBJ2-7; D is undetermined. The germline V gene has CDR1 SGHAT and CDR2 FQNNGV. V dropped 2 bases and J dropped 0 bases, with 2 bases sitting between them. The CDR3 spans 12 residues. This CDR3 reads CASSLPSYEQYF. The CDR3, as DNA: TGTGCCAGCAGCTTACCCTCCTACGAGCAGTACTTC. Full variable domain (missing parts from reference TRBV11-2 and TRBJ2-7): EAGVAQSPRYKIIEKRQSVAFWCNPISGHATLYWYQQILGQGPKLLIQFQNNGVVDDSQLPKDRFSAERLKGVDSTLKIQPAKLEDSAVYLCASSLPSYEQYFGPGTRLTVT.

This clonotype was counted many times. The chain uses TRBV7-2 and TRBJ1-1, with 7 bases that match TRBD1. This CDR3 has 16 residues. The V gene's germline CDR1 is SGHTA and CDR2 FQGNSA. Unmatched junction bases numbered 8, after V lost 4 bases and J lost 0 bases. The chain's CDR3 is CASSSSGTVMNTEAFF. CDR3 DNA: TGTGCCAGCAGCTCCTCCGGGACAGTAATGAACACTGAAGCTTTCTTT.

The rearrangement uses TRBV20-1 and TRBJ2-3; TRBD2 matches 8 bases. Looked up from germline, CDR1 is DFQATT and CDR2 is SNEGSKA (reference sequence). V shed 6 bases and J 0 bases; nucleotides not matched to a gene: 8. There are 15 residues in the CDR3. CDR3 nucleotide sequence: TGCAGTGCCCCGGGCGGGGGGACTAGCACAGATACGCAGTATTTT. This translates into CSAPGGGTSTDTQYF.

The CDR3 loop is CASGGPGANVLTF. CDR3 coding DNA: TGTGCCAGCGGGGGGCCTGGGGCCAACGTCCTGACTTTC. The chain carries TRBV7-9 and TRBJ2-6; D may correspond to TRBD1 or TRBD2 (6 bases each). The length of the CDR3 is 13 residues. V gave up 8 bases and J gave up 2 bases, with 7 bases separating them. Per the germline V gene, CDR1 is SEHNR and CDR2 is FQNEAQ (reference sequence).